The entry below gives a single T cell receptor beta chain sequence along with its context. With template switching, a universal primer site was added, and the cDNA carried unique molecular identifiers. MiXCR, applied by TCRdb to the 5' RACE reads, yields one record per CDR3 protein. The table includes 400,000 to 550,000 distinct CDR3 sequences, 20% to 25% detected once. This record comes from a study of identical twins. V trimming: 7 bases; J trimming: 5 bases; junction bases outside the gene matches: 4. The CDR3 extends over 15 amino acids. Germline V gene lookup returns CDR1 MNHEY and CDR2 SVGEGT. These data were likewise used in another study, on T cells expressing NK-cell markers. From that report: Seven donors tested HCMV-seropositive and one tested seronegative among the eight sequenced.

The sequence came from a woman between 18 and 30 years old in good health. The rearrangement uses TRBV6-2 or TRBV6-3 and TRBJ2-1; 14 bases align to TRBD2. The sequenced material came from CD4+ T cells sorted from blood. CDR3 sequence reads: CASTEGLAGDNEQFF. CDR3 coding DNA: TGTGCCAGCACCGAGGGACTAGCGGGAGACAATGAGCAGTTCTTC.